This record concerns one TCR beta chain sequence. Ages ranged from about 18 to 89 years, with residence in approximately 25 US areas. Source study methods: Reference gene primer amplification in the assay estimated nucleated cell counts. Method: immunoSEQ multiplex PCR; TCRdb's copy keeps in-frame clones and lacks some. The DNA was the basis for D and trimming; V, J and clone size are from that table. The table includes under 200,000 clones, around 88% detected once. Germline CDR1 and CDR2: SGDLS and YYNGEE. The V gene end was trimmed by 0 bases and the J gene end by 8 bases; junction bases not matched to a gene: 5. The CDR3 has 14 residues. The data belong to a study of blood T cell repertoires in COVID-19. Looking at the study overall: COVID-19 samples collected from the United States, Italy and Spain covered acute and convalescent phases. Nucleic acid was either cDNA or gDNA, and it came from T cells, B-cell-depleted T cells, or PBMCs.

The source material was PBMCs or T cells enriched from blood (not recorded which). The source is a man aged 35-49 years with acute COVID-19. V gene TRBV9 combines with J gene TRBJ2-1, with 7 bases that match TRBD2. CDR3 sequence: CASSVGGSTHEQFF. DNA for the CDR3: TGTGCCAGCAGCGTAGGCGGGAGCACACATGAGCAGTTCTTC.